The 28 T cell receptor beta chains in this list originate from one sample, sequenced in a study of cytomegalovirus exposure and HLA in healthy donors. Assay used: immunoSEQ multiplex PCR; TCRdb lists only in-frame clones, some missing. In the table there are some 150,000 clones, approximately 86% of which are singletons. The sample comprised PBMCs. These receptors all stem from a man aged 18 to 30 in good health and CMV-seropositive.

The rearrangement links TRBV7-3 to TRBJ1-2; 9 bases match TRBD1. The length of the CDR3 is 14 residues. Germline CDR1 reads SGHTA; CDR2 reads FQGTGA. J lost 7 bases, V lost 5 bases, and 8 bases had no gene match. The CDR3 coding sequence is TGTGCCAGCAGCACCGGGACAGGGTCTGCTGGCTACACCTTC. It translates to CASSTGTGSAGYTF.

V usage is TRBV11-2 and J usage is TRBJ2-1; 8 positions match TRBD1. The CDR3 runs to 14 residues. Per the germline V gene, CDR1 is SGHAT and CDR2 is FQNNGV. Trimming removed 4 bases from V and 2 bases from J; junction bases left unmatched: 1. CDR3 protein: CASSWTGTYNEQFF. The DNA of the CDR3 is TGTGCCAGCAGCTGGACAGGGACCTACAATGAGCAGTTCTTC. The full variable domain, with the rest looked up from reference TRBV11-2 and TRBJ2-1, is EAGVAQSPRYKIIEKRQSVAFWCNPISGHATLYWYQQILGQGPKLLIQFQNNGVVDDSQLPKDRFSAERLKGVDSTLKIQPAKLEDSAVYLCASSWTGTYNEQFFGPGTRLTVL.

The CDR3 DNA is TGTGCCAGCAGCCCCCGTAGAGGTGGGGAGACCCAGTACTTC. Translating it yields CASSPRRGGETQYF. The chain links TRBV7-9 to TRBJ2-5; no firm D call. The CDR3 totals 14 residues. Germline CDR1 and CDR2: SEHNR and FQNEAQ (reference sequence). Trimming removed 5 bases at V and 5 bases at J, with 15 bases between.

The chain joins TRBV11-2 to TRBJ2-2, with 8 bases matching TRBD1. With 4 bases clipped from V and 7 bases from J, the junction kept 11 bases outside the gene matches. The germline V gene encodes CDR1 SGHAT and CDR2 FQNNGV. The CDR3 is made up of 16 amino acids. CDR3 in DNA: TGTGCCAGCAGCTCCATCAGGGGGCCTCGGAGCGGGGAGCTGTTTTTT. This translates into CASSSIRGPRSGELFF.

This clone has just a few counts. The rearrangement links TRBV27 to TRBJ1-1; tentative D call: TRBD1 (5 bases). This CDR3 contains 17 residues. Germline V gives CDR1 MNHEY, CDR2 SMNVEV (reference sequence). Trimming left V 3 bases short and J 5 bases short, with 22 bases between. The CDR3 spells CASSFPPGRRVETEAFF. CDR3 DNA sequence: TGTGCCAGCAGTTTCCCTCCAGGGAGGAGAGTGGAAACTGAAGCTTTCTTT.

The chain couples TRBV7-2 to TRBJ2-7; tentatively, D is TRBD2 (6 bases). Trimming left V 7 bases short and J 2 bases short, with 15 bases between. Germline V gives CDR1 SGHTA, CDR2 FQGNSA. This CDR3 has 14 amino acids. The CDR3 DNA follows: TGTGCCAGCACCCCAACGCCGGGGGCCTACGAGCAGTACTTC. Translation gives CASTPTPGAYEQYF.

This clone was counted between two and nine times. The rearrangement joins TRBV28 to TRBJ2-1; no clear D gene. The CDR3 is made up of 11 amino acids. CDR1 is MDHEN and CDR2 is SYDVKM in the germline V gene. V was clipped by 10 bases and J by 9 bases, with 13 bases between them. The CDR3 region is CATRLGIEQFF. For the CDR3, the DNA is TGTGCCACCCGGCTGGGCATTGAGCAGTTCTTC.

V and J are TRBV18 and TRBJ2-6, with TRBD1 as a possible D gene (5 bases). Between the trimmed V and J ends, which lost 0 bases and 2 bases, there was a span of 11 bases. The CDR3 is 17 amino acids. Germline V CDR1 and CDR2: KGHSH, LQKENI. CDR3 residues: CASSPPQGSTGANVLTF. In DNA, the CDR3 is TGTGCCAGCTCACCACCTCAGGGTTCCACTGGGGCCAACGTCCTGACTTTC.

The chain uses TRBV27 and TRBJ2-7; maybe TRBD1 (5 bases). From germline, CDR1 is MNHEY and CDR2 SMNVEV (reference sequence). Trimming took 6 bases from V and 4 from J, leaving 13 bases between them. CDR3 length: 13 residues. The CDR3 region has the DNA TGTGCCAGCAGGGGGCTTAGGACGTACGAGCAGTACTTC. Protein: CASRGLRTYEQYF.

The chain combines TRBV7-9 with TRBJ2-5; 11 bases map to TRBD2. This CDR3 region has 15 residues. Germline CDR1 reads SEHNR; CDR2 reads FQNEAQ (reference sequence). The ends lost 7 bases at V and 4 bases at J; junction bases unmatched: 8. CDR3 in DNA: TGTGCCAGCACCCAACTAGCGGGAGTTCGAGAGACCCAGTACTTC. The encoded protein is CASTQLAGVRETQYF.

This chain links TRBV5-1 with TRBJ2-7; TRBD1 matches at 7 bases. Germline values: CDR1 SGHRS, CDR2 YFSETQ. This CDR3 contains 14 residues. Losses at the gene ends were 4 bases for V and 3 bases for J; bases not matched to a gene: 7. The CDR3 loop reads CASSPPTGDYEQYF. CDR3 sequence (DNA): TGCGCCAGCAGCCCACCTACAGGGGACTACGAGCAGTACTTC.

The chain uses TRBV9 and TRBJ2-6, with 10 bases aligning to TRBD1. The CDR3 runs to 19 residues. Trimming removed 0 bases from V and 0 bases from J; junction bases left unmatched: 6. CDR1 is SGDLS, CDR2 YYNGEE, per germline. The CDR3 DNA reads as TGTGCCAGCAGCGTAGGGAGGGGACAGGGGCTCTCTGGGGCCAACGTCCTGACTTTC. This translates into CASSVGRGQGLSGANVLTF.

The chain combines TRBV7-2 with TRBJ2-5; TRBD2 might be the D (6 bases). V lost 0 bases, J lost 5 bases, and 16 bases lay in between. There are 16 residues in the CDR3. Germline assignment: CDR1 SGHTA and CDR2 FQGNSA. CDR3 sequence (DNA): TGTGCCAGCAGCTTAGCTGGAGGGGTAGGGCGTGAGACCCAGTACTTC. This encodes CASSLAGGVGRETQYF.

The chain recombines TRBV15 with TRBJ1-6, with D possibly being TRBD1 (5 bases). The CDR3 loop spans 16 amino acids. The germline V gene has CDR1 LNHNV and CDR2 YYDKDF (reference sequence). Trimming removed 0 bases from V and 5 bases from J, with 11 bases in between. The CDR3 sequence is CATSRDKTANNSPLHF. The CDR3 nucleotides are TGTGCCACCAGCAGAGATAAGACAGCCAATAATTCACCCCTCCACTTT.

The chain recombines TRBV27 with TRBJ2-7; 7 bases map to TRBD1. Looked up from germline, CDR1 is MNHEY and CDR2 is SMNVEV (reference sequence). J lost 2 bases, V lost 7 bases, and 8 bases had no gene match. The CDR3 has 14 amino acids. This chain's CDR3 is CASTPTGTPYEQYF. CDR3 in DNA: TGTGCCAGCACCCCGACAGGGACCCCCTACGAGCAGTACTTC.

This clone appeared once. This chain connects TRBV6-5 to TRBJ2-7; 11 nucleotides agree with TRBD1. Looked up from germline, CDR1 is MNHEY and CDR2 is SVGAGI. This CDR3 region has 15 residues. The V and J ends lost 4 bases and 6 bases, in that order; junction bases with no gene match: 8. CDR3: CASSFKVGQGGEQYF. DNA of the CDR3: TGTGCCAGCAGTTTCAAGGTGGGACAGGGGGGCGAGCAGTACTTC.

The chain combines TRBV4-1 with TRBJ1-2, with TRBD1 matching over 7 bases. Trimming took 1 base from V and 5 from J; bases not matched to a gene: 7. Germline CDR1 reads MGHRA; CDR2 reads YSYEKL. The CDR3 extends over 15 amino acids. The CDR3 loop is CASSQGRGGGYGYTF. CDR3 nucleotides: TGCGCCAGCAGCCAAGGGCGAGGGGGCGGATATGGCTACACCTTC.

The chain links TRBV4-3 to TRBJ2-6, with D maybe TRBD1 (6 bases). The germline CDR1 and CDR2 sequences are LGHNA and YSLEER. The CDR3 is 20 residues long. V lost 0 bases to trimming and J lost 0 bases, with 18 bases between them. CDR3 coding DNA: TGCGCCAGCAGCCAAGAGGGTACAGGGTACCCCAACTCTGGGGCCAACGTCCTGACTTTC. Amino acid sequence: CASSQEGTGYPNSGANVLTF.

The gene calls are TRBV5-6 and TRBJ1-1; no reliable D call. The CDR3 is 18 residues long. The germline V gene has CDR1 SGHDT and CDR2 YYEEEE. The ends were cut back, 4 bases at V and 0 bases at J, with 22 bases in the middle. CDR3 DNA sequence: TGTGCCAGCAGCGTGGCGACGGGTCGGAGGTATCTGAACACTGAAGCTTTCTTT. Encoded protein: CASSVATGRRYLNTEAFF.

The chain couples TRBV7-2 to TRBJ1-2; TRBD1 aligns across 9 bases. This CDR3 is 16 amino acids long. Germline trimming cut 0 bases from V and 4 bases from J; bases unmatched to any gene: 6. Per the germline V gene, CDR1 is SGHTA and CDR2 is FQGNSA. The CDR3 coding sequence is TGTGCCAGCAGCTTAGCTTTGACAGGGGGTGGCTATGGCTACACCTTC. This codes for CASSLALTGGGYGYTF.

V usage is TRBV19 and J usage is TRBJ1-5, with TRBD1 matching 12 bases. Trimming took 4 bases from V and 6 from J; bases not matched to a gene: 7. There are 16 residues in the CDR3. CDR1 and CDR2 (germline): LNHDA, SQIVND (reference sequence). CDR3 region: CASSRSGDRGPQPQHF. The CDR3 region has the DNA TGTGCCAGTAGTAGATCCGGGGACAGGGGGCCTCAGCCCCAGCATTTT.

This chain joins TRBV2 and TRBJ1-4; the match to TRBD1 covers 10 bases. The germline V gene has CDR1 SNHLY and CDR2 FYNNEI. V shed 5 bases and J 5 bases; nucleotides not matched to a gene: 8. The CDR3 length is 16 residues. In DNA, the CDR3 is TGTGCCAGCAGTTCGGACAGGGGGGTTTTAAATGAAAAACTGTTTTTT. Residues: CASSSDRGVLNEKLFF.

This clone occurred once. The rearrangement uses TRBV2 and TRBJ2-1; 10 positions agree with TRBD2. This CDR3 spans 14 amino acids. From germline, CDR1 is SNHLY and CDR2 FYNNEI. Germline trimming cut 9 bases from V and 3 bases from J; bases unmatched to any gene: 5. The CDR3 DNA reads as TGTGCCAGGAGAAGCGGGAGGGACTACAATGAGCAGTTCTTC. Protein product: CARRSGRDYNEQFF.

The V and J genes are TRBV9 and TRBJ1-2, with TRBD1 matching over 7 bases. Germline V lookup: CDR1 SGDLS, CDR2 YYNGEE. The CDR3 is 15 amino acids. J lost 5 bases, V lost 3 bases, and 10 bases had no gene match. In nucleotides, the CDR3 is TGTGCCAGCAGCGCGCAAAACAGGGGCGGGTATGGCTACACCTTC. As protein: CASSAQNRGGYGYTF.

This clone turned up a few times. The J gene is TRBJ2-5, the V gene TRBV11-3, with D maybe TRBD1 (5 bases). The CDR3 is 13 residues long. CDR1 is SGHNT and CDR2 is YENEEA in the germline V gene. V was shortened by 4 bases and J by 7 bases, with 13 bases between the two germline ends. This CDR3 is CASSYQGRGTQYF. CDR3 DNA: TGTGCCAGCAGCTACCAGGGCCGAGGGACCCAGTACTTC.

This clone was observed a handful of times. The chain is built from TRBV19 and TRBJ1-3; TRBD1 matches 7 bases. V gave up 7 bases and J gave up 0 bases; unmatched junction bases: 9. The CDR3 totals 16 residues. Per germline, CDR1 LNHDA and CDR2 SQIVND (reference sequence). The CDR3 here is CASIRISGGSGNTIYF. The CDR3 DNA reads TGTGCCAGTATTAGGATTTCAGGGGGCTCTGGAAACACCATATATTTT.

The CDR3 loop reads CASTEKGVSYNEQFF. DNA for the CDR3: TGTGCCAGCACCGAAAAGGGGGTCTCCTACAATGAGCAGTTCTTC. This chain links TRBV6-6 with TRBJ2-1; a possible D gene is TRBD1 (6 bases). This CDR3 region has 15 residues. V was trimmed by 7 bases and J by 0 bases, leaving 13 bases between them. From germline, CDR1 is MNHNY and CDR2 SVGAGI (reference sequence).

CDR3 protein: CASSPSSGYNEQFF. CDR3 nucleotides: TGTGCCAGCTCACCGTCTAGCGGTTACAATGAGCAGTTCTTC. V usage is TRBV18 and J usage is TRBJ2-1; 7 bases align to TRBD2. Per germline, CDR1 KGHSH and CDR2 LQKENI. V gave up 3 bases and J gave up 4 bases; unmatched junction bases: 3. The CDR3 loop spans 14 amino acids.